This is a list of T cell receptor beta chains from one sample in a study of control samples from healthy donors and cancer patients. The assay was immunoSEQ multiplex PCR, and TCRdb's table has in-frame clones only and misses some. The table records under 30,000 clones, 70% to 90% of them present only once. Sequenced: formalin-fixed, paraffin-embedded tissue. These TCRs come from a female donor with melanoma. CDR3s include the opening cysteine and the closing phenylalanine or tryptophan. Fields, in order: J gene, D gene, V gene, clone size, CDR3 protein, CDR3 DNA. A D gene is named only where the DNA matches it firmly. Expanded clones are given a class, and other clones once, few, many or no size at all.

j_gene: TRBJ1-5; d_gene: TRBD1; v_gene: TRBV5-1; abundance: once; CDR3aa: CASSPGGGGQPQHF; CDR3nt: TGCGCCAGCAGCCCCGGAGGGGGCGGGCAGCCCCAGCATTTT
j_gene: TRBJ1-2; d_gene: .; v_gene: TRBV30; abundance: .; CDR3aa: CAWSVRGHYGYTF; CDR3nt: TGTGCCTGGAGTGTGCGGGGCCACTATGGCTACACCTTC
j_gene: TRBJ1-1; d_gene: .; v_gene: TRBV6-5; abundance: .; CDR3aa: CASTPGYDTEAFF; CDR3nt: TGTGCCAGCACCCCGGGGTATGACACTGAAGCTTTCTTT
j_gene: TRBJ2-3; d_gene: TRBD1; v_gene: TRBV15; abundance: .; CDR3aa: CATSSPGQGDTQYF; CDR3nt: TGTGCCACCAGCAGCCCGGGACAGGGAGATACGCAGTATTTT
j_gene: TRBJ1-1; d_gene: .; v_gene: TRBV11-2; abundance: .; CDR3aa: CASSLDPILNTEAFF; CDR3nt: TGTGCCAGCAGCTTAGATCCGATATTGAACACTGAAGCTTTCTTT
j_gene: TRBJ1-1; d_gene: .; v_gene: TRBV6-4; abundance: .; CDR3aa: CARNTGPTMNTEAFF; CDR3nt: TGTGCCAGAAATACCGGGCCAACAATGAACACTGAAGCTTTCTTT
j_gene: TRBJ2-7; d_gene: TRBD2; v_gene: TRBV27; abundance: .; CDR3aa: CASSLTSGATREQYF; CDR3nt: TGTGCCAGCAGTCTTACTAGCGGGGCCACGAGGGAGCAGTACTTC
j_gene: TRBJ2-5; d_gene: .; v_gene: TRBV20-1; abundance: .; CDR3aa: CSARVQETQYF; CDR3nt: TGCAGTGCTAGGGTCCAAGAGACCCAGTACTTC
j_gene: TRBJ2-7; d_gene: .; v_gene: TRBV3-1/TRBV3-2; abundance: .; CDR3aa: CASNPGGTAREQYF; CDR3nt: TGTGCCAGCAACCCGGGCGGGACAGCCCGCGAGCAGTACTTC
j_gene: TRBJ1-1; d_gene: .; v_gene: TRBV19; abundance: .; CDR3aa: CASSVGWGFTEAFF; CDR3nt: TGTGCCAGTAGTGTGGGATGGGGGTTCACTGAAGCTTTCTTT
j_gene: TRBJ1-6; d_gene: .; v_gene: TRBV3-1/TRBV3-2; abundance: once; CDR3aa: CASSHRDTYNSPLHF; CDR3nt: TGTGCCAGCAGCCACCGGGACACCTATAATTCACCCCTCCACTTT
j_gene: TRBJ2-1; d_gene: .; v_gene: TRBV9; abundance: .; CDR3aa: CASSVGASYSNEQFF; CDR3nt: TGTGCCAGCAGCGTAGGGGCTAGCTATAGCAATGAGCAGTTCTTC
j_gene: TRBJ2-5; d_gene: TRBD2; v_gene: TRBV20-1; abundance: .; CDR3aa: CSAREGRVPYF; CDR3nt: TGCAGTGCTAGAGAAGGGAGGGTACCCTACTTC
j_gene: TRBJ2-3; d_gene: .; v_gene: TRBV13; abundance: .; CDR3aa: CASSLEGGSTDTQYF; CDR3nt: TGTGCCAGCAGCTTAGAGGGCGGAAGCACAGATACGCAGTATTTT
j_gene: TRBJ1-3; d_gene: .; v_gene: TRBV7-2; abundance: .; CDR3aa: CASSLSTGFSSGNTIYF; CDR3nt: TGTGCCAGCAGCTTATCAACGGGTTTCAGCTCTGGAAACACCATATATTTT
j_gene: TRBJ1-2; d_gene: .; v_gene: TRBV6-1; abundance: .; CDR3aa: CASSEGRTTNYGYTF; CDR3nt: TGTGCCAGCAGTGAAGGGCGGACAACTAACTATGGCTACACCTTC
j_gene: TRBJ1-2; d_gene: TRBD1; v_gene: TRBV7-9; abundance: .; CDR3aa: CASSFTGGSGYTF; CDR3nt: TGTGCCAGCAGCTTTACAGGGGGCAGTGGCTACACCTTC
j_gene: TRBJ2-1; d_gene: TRBD1; v_gene: TRBV19; abundance: .; CDR3aa: CASSARDSLYEQFF; CDR3nt: TGTGCCAGTAGTGCTAGGGACAGTCTGTATGAGCAGTTCTTC
j_gene: TRBJ1-1; d_gene: .; v_gene: TRBV6-6; abundance: .; CDR3aa: CASGESEAFF; CDR3nt: TGTGCCAGCGGGGAGTCTGAAGCTTTCTTT
j_gene: TRBJ1-2; d_gene: TRBD1; v_gene: TRBV25-1; abundance: few; CDR3aa: CASSEWAGQTGTAYGYTF; CDR3nt: TGTGCCAGCAGTGAATGGGCCGGACAGACAGGGACGGCCTATGGCTACACCTTC
j_gene: TRBJ2-7; d_gene: .; v_gene: TRBV2; abundance: .; CDR3aa: CASSELYEQYF; CDR3nt: TGTGCCAGCAGTGAACTCTACGAGCAGTACTTC
j_gene: TRBJ2-5; d_gene: .; v_gene: TRBV5-1; abundance: .; CDR3aa: CASSLLSQGYGIGQETQYF; CDR3nt: TGCGCCAGCAGCTTGTTGTCACAAGGGTATGGCATAGGGCAAGAGACCCAGTACTTC
j_gene: TRBJ2-1; d_gene: TRBD1; v_gene: TRBV13; abundance: .; CDR3aa: CASSYRGGYNEQFF; CDR3nt: TGTGCCAGCAGCTACAGGGGTGGTTACAATGAGCAGTTCTTC
j_gene: TRBJ2-3; d_gene: TRBD2; v_gene: TRBV27; abundance: .; CDR3aa: CASSLATSGSTDTQYF; CDR3nt: TGTGCCAGCAGCCTCGCCACTAGCGGGAGCACAGATACGCAGTATTTT
j_gene: TRBJ1-2; d_gene: .; v_gene: TRBV9; abundance: once; CDR3aa: CASSLQGGDYGYTF; CDR3nt: TGTGCCAGCAGCCTCCAAGGGGGGGACTATGGCTACACCTTC
j_gene: TRBJ2-7; d_gene: .; v_gene: TRBV7-9; abundance: once; CDR3aa: CASSPGTHYEQYF; CDR3nt: TGTGCCAGCAGCCCTGGGACACACTACGAGCAGTACTTC
j_gene: TRBJ2-1; d_gene: TRBD2; v_gene: TRBV7-8; abundance: .; CDR3aa: CASSLAVVAGVGEQFF; CDR3nt: TGTGCCAGCAGCTTAGCGGTGGTAGCGGGAGTAGGTGAGCAGTTCTTC
j_gene: TRBJ2-1; d_gene: .; v_gene: TRBV5-6; abundance: .; CDR3aa: CASSFLRGWDDEQFF; CDR3nt: TGTGCCAGCAGCTTCTTAAGGGGTTGGGACGATGAGCAGTTCTTC
j_gene: TRBJ2-5; d_gene: TRBD2; v_gene: TRBV7-2; abundance: .; CDR3aa: CASSSRERTQGTQYF; CDR3nt: TGTGCCAGCAGCTCGCGGGAGCGGACGCAGGGGACCCAGTACTTC
j_gene: TRBJ1-1; d_gene: .; v_gene: TRBV11-1; abundance: .; CDR3aa: CASSDRYVNTEAFF; CDR3nt: TGTGCCAGCAGTGACAGGTACGTGAACACTGAAGCTTTCTTT
j_gene: TRBJ2-1; d_gene: .; v_gene: TRBV15; abundance: .; CDR3aa: CATSREIGGRYNEQFF; CDR3nt: TGTGCCACCAGCAGAGAGATCGGAGGCCGGTACAATGAGCAGTTCTTC
j_gene: TRBJ1-3; d_gene: .; v_gene: TRBV5-4; abundance: once; CDR3aa: CASALDRLGVIYF; CDR3nt: TGTGCCAGCGCCTTGGACCGGCTGGGTGTCATATATTTT
j_gene: TRBJ2-1; d_gene: .; v_gene: TRBV6-5; abundance: .; CDR3aa: CASILGLSYNEQFF; CDR3nt: TGTGCCAGCATACTGGGGCTCTCCTACAATGAGCAGTTCTTC
j_gene: TRBJ2-1; d_gene: TRBD2; v_gene: TRBV19; abundance: .; CDR3aa: CASSRAGVAYNEQFF; CDR3nt: TGTGCCAGTAGTCGGGCGGGAGTCGCCTACAATGAGCAGTTCTTC
j_gene: TRBJ1-2; d_gene: .; v_gene: TRBV30; abundance: .; CDR3aa: CAWSVAGENYGYTF; CDR3nt: TGTGCCTGGAGTGTCGCAGGAGAGAACTATGGCTACACCTTC
j_gene: TRBJ2-2; d_gene: TRBD1; v_gene: TRBV27; abundance: .; CDR3aa: CASRPSTGTTGELFF; CDR3nt: TGTGCCAGCAGGCCTTCGACAGGGACCACCGGGGAGCTGTTTTTT
j_gene: TRBJ2-5; d_gene: TRBD2; v_gene: TRBV9; abundance: .; CDR3aa: CASSVGAGGPETQYF; CDR3nt: TGTGCCAGCAGCGTAGGGGCGGGAGGGCCAGAGACCCAGTACTTC
j_gene: TRBJ1-1; d_gene: .; v_gene: TRBV5-8; abundance: .; CDR3aa: CASTLGRASTEAFF; CDR3nt: TGTGCCAGCACCCTGGGCAGGGCAAGCACTGAAGCTTTCTTT
j_gene: TRBJ1-2; d_gene: TRBD1; v_gene: TRBV7-2; abundance: once; CDR3aa: CASNLRGKLNTF; CDR3nt: TGTGCCAGCAACCTCAGGGGGAAGTTGAACACCTTC
j_gene: TRBJ1-5; d_gene: .; v_gene: TRBV6-2/TRBV6-3; abundance: .; CDR3aa: CASSYRVHTGDLSNQPQHF; CDR3nt: TGTGCCAGCAGTTACCGCGTACATACCGGAGATCTAAGCAATCAGCCCCAGCATTTT
j_gene: TRBJ1-2; d_gene: .; v_gene: TRBV18; abundance: .; CDR3aa: CASSPDSGGYGYTF; CDR3nt: TGTGCCAGCTCACCAGACTCGGGCGGGTATGGCTACACCTTC
j_gene: TRBJ1-1; d_gene: .; v_gene: TRBV5-1; abundance: .; CDR3aa: CASSLGMNTEAFF; CDR3nt: TGCGCCAGCAGCTTGGGGATGAACACTGAAGCTTTCTTT
j_gene: TRBJ1-4; d_gene: TRBD1; v_gene: TRBV6-1; abundance: .; CDR3aa: CASSEYPTGDNEKLFF; CDR3nt: TGTGCCAGCAGTGAATATCCTACAGGGGATAATGAAAAACTGTTTTTT
j_gene: TRBJ2-2; d_gene: TRBD1; v_gene: TRBV10-2; abundance: few; CDR3aa: CASRTGGVDTGELFF; CDR3nt: TGCGCCAGCAGAACAGGGGGCGTGGACACCGGGGAGCTGTTTTTT
j_gene: TRBJ2-2; d_gene: .; v_gene: TRBV9; abundance: .; CDR3aa: CASSVGGAGTGELFF; CDR3nt: TGTGCCAGCAGCGTGGGGGGCGCGGGCACCGGGGAGCTGTTTTTT
j_gene: TRBJ1-2; d_gene: .; v_gene: TRBV5-7; abundance: .; CDR3aa: CASSRARLGGDYGYTF; CDR3nt: TGTGCCAGCAGCCGTGCCCGTTTAGGGGGAGACTATGGCTACACCTTC
j_gene: TRBJ2-3; d_gene: .; v_gene: TRBV5-1; abundance: few; CDR3aa: CASSPPGTTDTQYF; CDR3nt: TGCGCCAGCAGCCCCCCGGGGACCACAGATACGCAGTATTTT
j_gene: TRBJ2-7; d_gene: TRBD2; v_gene: TRBV27; abundance: .; CDR3aa: CASSLVPGLIYEQYF; CDR3nt: TGTGCCAGCAGTTTAGTCCCGGGACTAATATACGAGCAGTACTTC
j_gene: TRBJ2-1; d_gene: TRBD1; v_gene: TRBV7-9; abundance: .; CDR3aa: CASSFRRGQEAGRYNEQFF; CDR3nt: TGTGCCAGCAGCTTCCGCAGGGGGCAAGAAGCGGGTCGCTACAATGAGCAGTTCTTC
j_gene: TRBJ1-5; d_gene: .; v_gene: TRBV2; abundance: .; CDR3aa: CASSESNQPQHF; CDR3nt: TGTGCCAGCAGTGAGAGTAATCAGCCCCAGCATTTT
j_gene: TRBJ1-1; d_gene: TRBD1; v_gene: TRBV30; abundance: .; CDR3aa: CAWSRQGNTEAFF; CDR3nt: TGTGCCTGGAGTAGACAGGGGAACACTGAAGCTTTCTTT
j_gene: TRBJ1-1; d_gene: TRBD1; v_gene: TRBV28; abundance: .; CDR3aa: CASSFGDRDNTEAFF; CDR3nt: TGTGCCAGCAGTTTCGGGGACAGGGATAACACTGAAGCTTTCTTT
j_gene: TRBJ2-1; d_gene: .; v_gene: TRBV9; abundance: .; CDR3aa: CASSAAKMGAGNEQFF; CDR3nt: TGTGCCAGCAGCGCCGCGAAAATGGGGGCTGGCAATGAGCAGTTCTTC
j_gene: TRBJ2-2; d_gene: .; v_gene: TRBV28; abundance: .; CDR3aa: CASMVNTGELFF; CDR3nt: TGTGCCAGCATGGTGAACACCGGGGAGCTGTTTTTT